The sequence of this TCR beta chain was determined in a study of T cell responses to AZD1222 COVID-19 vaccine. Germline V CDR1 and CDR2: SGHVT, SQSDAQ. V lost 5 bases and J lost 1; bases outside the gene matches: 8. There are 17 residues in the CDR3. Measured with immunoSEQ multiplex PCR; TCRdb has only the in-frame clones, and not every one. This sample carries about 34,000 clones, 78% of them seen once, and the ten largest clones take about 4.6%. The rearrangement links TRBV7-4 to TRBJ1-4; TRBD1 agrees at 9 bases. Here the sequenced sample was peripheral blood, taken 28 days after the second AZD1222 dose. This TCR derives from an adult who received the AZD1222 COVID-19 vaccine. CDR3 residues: CASSQRDREETNEKLFF. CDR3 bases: TGTGCCAGCAGCCAGAGGGACAGGGAGGAAACTAATGAAAAACTGTTTTTT.